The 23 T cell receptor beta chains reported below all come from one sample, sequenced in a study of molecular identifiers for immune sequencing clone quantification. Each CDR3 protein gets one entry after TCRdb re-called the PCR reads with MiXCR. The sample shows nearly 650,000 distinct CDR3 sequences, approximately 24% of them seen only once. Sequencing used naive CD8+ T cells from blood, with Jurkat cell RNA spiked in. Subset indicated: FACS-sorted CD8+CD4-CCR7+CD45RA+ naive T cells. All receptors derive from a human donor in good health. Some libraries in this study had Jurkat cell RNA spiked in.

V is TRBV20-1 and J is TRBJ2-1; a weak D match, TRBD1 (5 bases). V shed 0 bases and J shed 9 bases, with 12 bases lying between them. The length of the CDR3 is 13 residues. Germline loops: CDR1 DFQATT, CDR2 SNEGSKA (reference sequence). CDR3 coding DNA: TGCAGTGCTAGAGACCCGCTAGGGGCTGAGCAGTTCTTC. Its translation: CSARDPLGAEQFF.

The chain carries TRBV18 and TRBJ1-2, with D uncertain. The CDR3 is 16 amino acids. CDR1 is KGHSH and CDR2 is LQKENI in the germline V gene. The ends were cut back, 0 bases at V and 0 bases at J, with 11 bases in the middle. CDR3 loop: CASSPPPPGANYGYTF. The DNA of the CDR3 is TGTGCCAGCTCACCACCCCCCCCCGGGGCTAACTATGGCTACACCTTC.

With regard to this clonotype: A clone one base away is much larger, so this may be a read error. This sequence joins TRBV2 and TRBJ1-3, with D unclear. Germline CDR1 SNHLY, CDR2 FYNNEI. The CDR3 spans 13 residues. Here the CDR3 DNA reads TGTGCCAGCAACTTATACTCTGGAAACGCCATATATTTT. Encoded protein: CASNLYSGNAIYF.

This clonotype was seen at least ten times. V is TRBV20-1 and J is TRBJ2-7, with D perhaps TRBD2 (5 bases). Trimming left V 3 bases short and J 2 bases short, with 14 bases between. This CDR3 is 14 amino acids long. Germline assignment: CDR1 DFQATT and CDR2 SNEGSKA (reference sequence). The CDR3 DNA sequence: TGCAGTGCTAGTGCATTCAGCGGAGCCTACGAGCAGTACTTC. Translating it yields CSASAFSGAYEQYF.

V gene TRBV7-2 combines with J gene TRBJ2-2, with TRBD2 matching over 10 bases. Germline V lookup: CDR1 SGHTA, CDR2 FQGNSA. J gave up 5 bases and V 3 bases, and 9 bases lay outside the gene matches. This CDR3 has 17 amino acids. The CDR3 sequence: CASSLSASGSGTGELFF. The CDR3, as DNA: TGTGCCAGCAGCTTGTCTGCTAGCGGGAGCGGAACCGGGGAGCTGTTTTTT.

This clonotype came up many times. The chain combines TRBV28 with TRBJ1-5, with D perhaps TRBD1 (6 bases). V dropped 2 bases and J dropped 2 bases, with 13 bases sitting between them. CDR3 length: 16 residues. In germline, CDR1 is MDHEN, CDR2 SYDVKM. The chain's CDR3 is CASSLLRTARNQPQHF. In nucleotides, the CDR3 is TGTGCCAGCAGTTTACTCCGGACAGCTCGCAATCAGCCCCAGCATTTT.

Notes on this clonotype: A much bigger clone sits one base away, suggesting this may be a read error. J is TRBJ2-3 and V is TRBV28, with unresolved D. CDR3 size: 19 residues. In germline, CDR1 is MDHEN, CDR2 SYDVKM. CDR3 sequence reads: CASSFPRTESITPTHTQYF. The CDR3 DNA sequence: TGTGCCAGCAGTTTCCCCCGGACGGAGTCCATTACCCCCACACATACGCAGTATTTT.

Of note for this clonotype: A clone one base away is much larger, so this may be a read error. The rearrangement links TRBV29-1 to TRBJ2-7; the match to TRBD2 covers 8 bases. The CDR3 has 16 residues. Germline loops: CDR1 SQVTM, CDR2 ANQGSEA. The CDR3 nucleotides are TGCAACGTTGTTTGGACTAGCCACCTAAGCGGCTACGAGCAGTACTTC. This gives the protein CNVVWTSHLSGYEQYF.

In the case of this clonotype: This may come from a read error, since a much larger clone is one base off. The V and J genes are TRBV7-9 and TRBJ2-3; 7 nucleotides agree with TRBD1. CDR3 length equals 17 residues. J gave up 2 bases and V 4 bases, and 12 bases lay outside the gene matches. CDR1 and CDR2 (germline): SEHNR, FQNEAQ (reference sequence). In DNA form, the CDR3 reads TGTGCCAGCAGCTGGGCCAGGGGACAGACGCACACAGATACGCAGTATTTT. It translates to CASSWARGQTHTDTQYF.

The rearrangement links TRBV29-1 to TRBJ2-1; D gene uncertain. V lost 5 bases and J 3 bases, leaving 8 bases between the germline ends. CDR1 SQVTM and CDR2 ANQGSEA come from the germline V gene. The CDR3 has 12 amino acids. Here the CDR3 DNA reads TGCAGCGTTCACAACAGCTACAATGAGCAGTTCTTC. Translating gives CSVHNSYNEQFF.

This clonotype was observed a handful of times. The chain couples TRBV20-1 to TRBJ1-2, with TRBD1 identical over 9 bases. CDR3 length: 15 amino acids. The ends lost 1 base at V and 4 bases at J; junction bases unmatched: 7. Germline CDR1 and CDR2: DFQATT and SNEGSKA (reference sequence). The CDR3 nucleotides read TGCAGTGCTAGAGTCGAACAGGGGGCCATCTATGGCTACACCTTC. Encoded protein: CSARVEQGAIYGYTF.

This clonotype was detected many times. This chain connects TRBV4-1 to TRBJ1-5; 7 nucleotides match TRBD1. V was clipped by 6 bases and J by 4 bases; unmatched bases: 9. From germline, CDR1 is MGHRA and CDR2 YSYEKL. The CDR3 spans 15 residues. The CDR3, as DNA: TGCGCCAGCAGTGTAGAGGACAGGCTAAATCAGCCCCAGCATTTT. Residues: CASSVEDRLNQPQHF.

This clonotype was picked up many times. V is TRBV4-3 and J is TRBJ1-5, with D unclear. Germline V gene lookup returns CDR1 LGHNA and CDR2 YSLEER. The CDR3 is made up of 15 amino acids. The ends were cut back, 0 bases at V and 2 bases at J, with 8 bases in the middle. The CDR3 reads CASSQDGVRNQPQHF. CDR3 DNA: TGCGCCAGCAGCCAAGACGGGGTTCGCAATCAGCCCCAGCATTTT.

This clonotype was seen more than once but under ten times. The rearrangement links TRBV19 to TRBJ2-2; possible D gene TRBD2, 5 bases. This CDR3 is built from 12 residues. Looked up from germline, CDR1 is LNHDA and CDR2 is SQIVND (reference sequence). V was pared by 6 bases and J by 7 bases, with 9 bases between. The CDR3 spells CASRPGGGELFF. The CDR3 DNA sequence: TGTGCCAGTAGACCAGGAGGCGGGGAGCTGTTTTTT.

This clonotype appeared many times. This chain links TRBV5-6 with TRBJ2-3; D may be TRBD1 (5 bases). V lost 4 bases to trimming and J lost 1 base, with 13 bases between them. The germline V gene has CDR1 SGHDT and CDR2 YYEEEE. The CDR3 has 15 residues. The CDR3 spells CASSPAGIRTDTQYF. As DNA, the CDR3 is TGTGCCAGCAGCCCCGCAGGGATCCGCACAGATACGCAGTATTTT.

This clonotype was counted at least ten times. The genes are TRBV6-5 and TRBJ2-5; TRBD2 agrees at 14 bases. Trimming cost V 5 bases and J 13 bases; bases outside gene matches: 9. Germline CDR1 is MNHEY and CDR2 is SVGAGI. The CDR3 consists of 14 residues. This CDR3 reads CASSPGTSGGPTYF. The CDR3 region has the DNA TGTGCCAGCAGTCCCGGGACTAGCGGGGGCCCGACGTACTTC.

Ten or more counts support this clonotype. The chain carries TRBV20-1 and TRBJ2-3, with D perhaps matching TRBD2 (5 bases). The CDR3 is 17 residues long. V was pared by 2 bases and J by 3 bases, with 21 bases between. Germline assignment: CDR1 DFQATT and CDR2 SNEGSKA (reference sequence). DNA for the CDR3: TGCAGTGCTAGATACCTTAGGAGAGCGGAACAGACAGATACGCAGTATTTT. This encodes CSARYLRRAEQTDTQYF.

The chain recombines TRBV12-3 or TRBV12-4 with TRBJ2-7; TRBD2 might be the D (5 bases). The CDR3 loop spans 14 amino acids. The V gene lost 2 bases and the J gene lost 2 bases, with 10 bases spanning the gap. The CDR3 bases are TGTGCCAGCAGTTTACCCGGGGTTCCCTACGAGCAGTACTTC. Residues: CASSLPGVPYEQYF.

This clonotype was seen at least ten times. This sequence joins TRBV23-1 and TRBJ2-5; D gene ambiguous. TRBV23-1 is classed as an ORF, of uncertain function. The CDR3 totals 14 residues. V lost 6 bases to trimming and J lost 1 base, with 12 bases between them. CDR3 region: CASRAAGRQETQYF. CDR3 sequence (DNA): TGCGCCAGCAGGGCCGCAGGCCGCCAAGAGACCCAGTACTTC.

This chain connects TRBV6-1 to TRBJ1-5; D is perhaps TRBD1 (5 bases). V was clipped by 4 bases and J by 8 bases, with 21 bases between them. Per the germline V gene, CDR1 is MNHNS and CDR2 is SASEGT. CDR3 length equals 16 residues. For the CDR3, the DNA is TGTGCCAGCAGTGGAGGTAGGCTAAGGGGTCATGAGCCCCAGCATTTT. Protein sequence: CASSGGRLRGHEPQHF.

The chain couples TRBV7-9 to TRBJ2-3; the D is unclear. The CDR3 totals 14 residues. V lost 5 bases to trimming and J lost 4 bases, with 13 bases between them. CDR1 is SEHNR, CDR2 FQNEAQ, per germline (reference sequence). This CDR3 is CASSLPAGPDTQYF. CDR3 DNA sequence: TGTGCCAGCAGCCTCCCGGCTGGGCCAGATACGCAGTATTTT.

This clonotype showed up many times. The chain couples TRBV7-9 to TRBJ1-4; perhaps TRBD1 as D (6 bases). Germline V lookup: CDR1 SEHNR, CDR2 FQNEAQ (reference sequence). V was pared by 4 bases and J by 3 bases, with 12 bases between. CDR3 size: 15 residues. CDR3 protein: CASSSSTGPNEKLFF. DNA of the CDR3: TGTGCCAGCAGCTCATCGACAGGCCCTAATGAAAAACTGTTTTTT.

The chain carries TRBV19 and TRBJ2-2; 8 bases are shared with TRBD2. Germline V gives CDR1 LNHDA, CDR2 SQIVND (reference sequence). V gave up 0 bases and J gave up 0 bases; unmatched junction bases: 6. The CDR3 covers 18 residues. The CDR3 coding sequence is TGTGCCAGTAGTATAGATTTGGGACTAGGGGCGAACACCGGGGAGCTGTTTTTT. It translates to CASSIDLGLGANTGELFF.